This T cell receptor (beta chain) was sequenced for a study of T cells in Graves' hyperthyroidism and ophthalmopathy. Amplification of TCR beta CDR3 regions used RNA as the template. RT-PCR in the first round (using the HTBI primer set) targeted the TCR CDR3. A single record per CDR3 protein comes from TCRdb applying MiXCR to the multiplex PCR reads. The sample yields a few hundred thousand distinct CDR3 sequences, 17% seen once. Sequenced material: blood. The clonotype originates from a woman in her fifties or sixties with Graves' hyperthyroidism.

The chain's CDR3 is CASSETGAGNTIYF. CDR3 coding DNA: TGCGCCAGCAGTGAGACGGGGGCTGGAAACACCATATATTTT. This chain joins TRBV10-2 and TRBJ1-3; maybe TRBD1 (5 bases). V was trimmed by 2 bases and J by 2 bases, leaving 7 bases between them. Germline CDR1 and CDR2: WSHSY and SAAADI. The length of the CDR3 is 14 residues.